Listed below are T cell receptor beta chains from one sample, sequenced in a study of control samples from healthy donors and cancer patients. Assay: immunoSEQ multiplex PCR; the TCRdb copy retains only in-frame clones and omits some. The data hold 230,000 or so clones, with 85% to 95% observed a single time. Sequencing was carried out using blood. The receptors shown here come from a man in his forties or fifties in good health. Each CDR3 is given with its conserved first and last residue. D genes are given only for firm matches. Size values are once, few and many counts, or a class for expanded clones, and some rows have none.

d_gene,v_gene,j_gene,abundance,CDR3nt,CDR3aa
TRBD2,TRBV10-1,TRBJ2-7,.,TGCGCCAGCAGTGAGTTTACTAGCGGGGGCCTAAGCTCCTACGAGCAGTACTTC,CASSEFTSGGLSSYEQYF
.,TRBV19,TRBJ2-7,.,TGTGCCAGTAGTATTAGACCGGGCCCTCACGAGCAGTACTTC,CASSIRPGPHEQYF
.,TRBV28,TRBJ1-4,.,TGTGCCAGCAGTTTTTCTCTAACAACTAATGAAAAACTGTTTTTT,CASSFSLTTNEKLFF
TRBD1,TRBV4-1,TRBJ1-5,.,TGCGCCAGCAGCCAGGGGACAGGGTACAATCAGCCCCAGCATTTT,CASSQGTGYNQPQHF
.,TRBV4-1,TRBJ1-4,.,TGCGCCAGCAGCCAAACAGAAAAACTGTTTTTT,CASSQTEKLFF
.,TRBV27,TRBJ2-7,.,TGTGCCAGCACCCCACACGGGGCGGGACCCCCGGGGGAGCAGTACTTC,CASTPHGAGPPGEQYF
.,TRBV2,TRBJ1-5,.,TGTGCCAGCAGTGTCTCGCGTAGCAATCAGCCCCAGCATTTT,CASSVSRSNQPQHF
.,TRBV11-3,TRBJ1-1,.,TGTGCCAGCAGCATTAAGAACACTGAAGCTTTCTTT,CASSIKNTEAFF
TRBD2,TRBV5-4,TRBJ2-3,.,TGTGCCAGCAGCGCCGGGACTAGCGGCACAGATACGCAGTATTTT,CASSAGTSGTDTQYF
.,TRBV6-5,TRBJ2-3,.,TGTGCCAGCATCCCGAGAGGCAGGGTCACAGATACGCAGTATTTT,CASIPRGRVTDTQYF
.,TRBV7-7,TRBJ1-5,.,TGTGCTAGCAGCCGTGACAATACTCAGCCCCAGCATTTT,CASSRDNTQPQHF
.,TRBV7-2,TRBJ1-2,.,TGTGCCAGCAGCCCCACGGGGTCCAACTATGGCTACACCTTC,CASSPTGSNYGYTF
TRBD1,TRBV2,TRBJ1-2,few,TGTGCCAGCAATAACAGGGGGCGGGACTATGGCTACACCTTC,CASNNRGRDYGYTF
.,TRBV11-3,TRBJ2-1,few,TGTGCCAGCAGCTTAGAATCGGCCAATGAGCAGTTCTTC,CASSLESANEQFF
TRBD1,TRBV3-1/TRBV3-2,TRBJ2-5,.,TGTGCCAGCAGCCCGGGGACAGGGGTAGCAGAGACCCAGTACTTC,CASSPGTGVAETQYF
.,TRBV6-1,TRBJ1-1,.,TGTGCCAGCAGTGAGGGGACCCTGAACACTGAAGCTTTCTTT,CASSEGTLNTEAFF
.,TRBV29-1,TRBJ2-3,once,TGCAGCGTTGAGGGGGTTGGGGGCACAGATACGCAGTATTTT,CSVEGVGGTDTQYF
.,TRBV29-1,TRBJ2-5,once,TGCAGCGTCCGGACAGACCAAGAGACCCAGTACTTC,CSVRTDQETQYF
.,TRBV6-5,TRBJ1-1,.,TGTGCCAGCAGTTACTTACGGGAGAACACTGAAGCTTTCTTT,CASSYLRENTEAFF
.,TRBV19,TRBJ1-6,.,TGTGCCAGTAGTATCGGGCCAGGCCATTCACCCCTCCACTTT,CASSIGPGHSPLHF
.,TRBV3-1/TRBV3-2,TRBJ1-2,.,TGTGCCAGCAGCTCTTCTCGAAACTATGGCTACACCTTC,CASSSSRNYGYTF
TRBD1,TRBV6-5,TRBJ1-6,.,TGTGCCAGCAGCCCGTCCGGGACAGGTGACTCACCCCTCCACTTT,CASSPSGTGDSPLHF
TRBD1,TRBV5-5,TRBJ2-5,.,TGTGCCAGCAGCACCCCGACAGGGGAAGAGACCCAGTACTTC,CASSTPTGEETQYF
.,TRBV12-3/TRBV12-4,TRBJ2-5,.,TGTGCCAGCAGTTATAGGGGCGGAGAGACCCAGTACTTC,CASSYRGGETQYF
.,TRBV7-2,TRBJ2-7,.,TGTGCCAGCAGCTTCCCGGGTTTAACCTACGAGCAGTACTTC,CASSFPGLTYEQYF
.,TRBV6-1,TRBJ1-2,.,TGTGCCAGCAGTGAAAACCCGGCCAACCTGGGAGGCTACACCTTC,CASSENPANLGGYTF
TRBD2,TRBV2,TRBJ2-3,.,TGTGCCAGCAGGTTTAGCGGGAACACAGATACGCAGTATTTT,CASRFSGNTDTQYF